These 32 T cell receptor beta chains came from one sample sequenced in a study of blood T cell repertoires in COVID-19 (dated by TCRdb to the early 2020s). Libraries were prepared through the immunoSEQ multiplex PCR assay. Held by TCRdb, this immuneACCESS table contains in-frame sequences only and omits some clones. Under half of the omission traces to an unresolved V gene where checked; the cause of the rest is unknown. This sample has 150,000 to 200,000 clones in its table, and approximately 93% of those were observed once. Under 2% of the sample is taken by the ten largest. Sequenced material: peripheral blood. The receptors originated from a woman in her sixties or seventies with COVID-19, enrolled during active disease.

V gene TRBV5-1 combines with J gene TRBJ1-5; 8 positions agree with TRBD1. This CDR3 is 15 amino acids long. V was clipped by 2 bases and J by 6 bases; unmatched bases: 7. CDR1 is SGHRS, CDR2 YFSETQ, per germline. CDR3 in DNA: TGCGCCAGCAGCTTCGCAGGGGGCGCGGGTCAGCCCCAGCATTTT. Translated, it gives CASSFAGGAGQPQHF. Complete variable domain (other parts from reference TRBV5-1 and TRBJ1-5): KAGVTQTPRYLIKTRGQQVTLSCSPISGHRSVSWYQQTPGQGLQFLFEYFSETQRNKGNFPGRFSGRQFSNSRSEMNVSTLELGDSALYLCASSFAGGAGQPQHFGDGTRLSIL.

The chain employs TRBV6-6 and TRBJ1-5; possible D gene TRBD1, 5 bases. The V end was cut by 0 bases, the J end by 2 bases, with 11 bases between. CDR3 length: 16 amino acids. Germline V gene data show CDR1 as MNHNY and CDR2 as SVGAGI (reference sequence). DNA for the CDR3: TGTGCCAGCAGTTACTCTACGGGGGTTGGCAATCAGCCCCAGCATTTT. Encoded protein: CASSYSTGVGNQPQHF.

The gene calls are TRBV5-1 and TRBJ2-7; D gene ambiguous. Germline V gives CDR1 SGHRS, CDR2 YFSETQ. Trimming pared 1 base from V and 0 bases from J, leaving 11 bases between. The CDR3 has 15 residues. CDR3 DNA sequence: TGCGCCAGCAGCTTGCTACCGGGTAGCTCCTACGAGCAGTACTTC. It translates to CASSLLPGSSYEQYF.

The chain recombines TRBV10-3 with TRBJ1-2, with a weak D call TRBD1 (5 bases). CDR3 length: 17 amino acids. From germline, CDR1 is ENHRY and CDR2 SYGVKD. V was clipped by 2 bases and J by 0 bases, with 16 bases between them. Written as DNA, the CDR3 is TGTGCCATCAGTGAGGGGGCTGCCCCAAGAGCTAACTATGGCTACACCTTC. This encodes CAISEGAAPRANYGYTF.

This chain joins TRBV7-9 and TRBJ1-6; 7 bases match TRBD1. In germline, CDR1 is SEHNR, CDR2 FQNEAQ (reference sequence). The J segment lost 4 bases and the V segment lost 1 base, leaving 7 bases of the junction unmatched. The length of the CDR3 is 17 residues. The CDR3 region is CASSLGPTGQYNSPLHF. The CDR3 region has the DNA TGTGCCAGCAGCTTAGGACCGACGGGACAGTATAATTCACCCCTCCACTTT.

The genes are TRBV21-1 and TRBJ2-2; the D call of TRBD2 is as the table states it, not checked on the DNA. TRBV21-1 is deemed a pseudogene. CDR3 length: 12 residues. The CDR3 region is CASSAASGELFF. The CDR3 DNA follows: TGTGCCAGCAGCGCCGCGTCCGGGGAGCTGTTTTTT.

This clone was recorded a few times. This chain's CDR3 is CASSAPRDRGHLTDTQYF. Written as DNA, the CDR3 is TGTGCCAGCAGCGCCCCGAGGGACAGGGGACATCTCACAGATACGCAGTATTTT. The chain uses TRBV9 and TRBJ2-3; 10 bases are shared with TRBD1. Germline CDR1 and CDR2: SGDLS and YYNGEE. The CDR3 runs to 18 residues. J was trimmed by 2 bases and V by 3 bases; bases with no gene match: 12.

The chain links TRBV19 to TRBJ2-1, with no clear D. The V and J ends lost 3 bases and 4 bases respectively, with 7 bases between them. Germline lookup yields CDR1 LNHDA and CDR2 SQIVND (reference sequence). The CDR3 extends over 13 amino acids. CDR3 residues: CASSIARYNEQFF. The CDR3 DNA follows: TGTGCCAGTAGTATCGCCAGATACAATGAGCAGTTCTTC.

This clone was observed a single time. The chain recombines TRBV7-2 with TRBJ1-2; D unresolved. CDR3 length: 12 amino acids. Trimming shortened V by 6 bases and J by 3 bases, and 8 bases separated the two germline ends. Germline V CDR1 and CDR2: SGHTA, FQGNSA. The CDR3 nucleotides are TGTGCCAGCAGTTATGAGTACTATGGCTACACCTTC. Translating gives CASSYEYYGYTF. Drawing the rest from reference TRBV7-2 and TRBJ1-2, the complete variable domain is GAGVSQSPSNKVTEKGKDVELRCDPISGHTALYWYRQSLGQGLEFLIYFQGNSAPDKSGLPSDRFSAERTGGSVSTLTIQRTQQEDSAVYLCASSYEYYGYTFGSGTRLTVV.

V gene TRBV30 combines with J gene TRBJ1-1; D is uncertain. The CDR3 has 11 amino acids. Between the trimmed V and J ends, which lost 0 bases and 11 bases, there was a span of 10 bases. Per the germline V gene, CDR1 is GTSNPN and CDR2 is SVGIG (reference sequence). CDR3 sequence reads: CAWSVGGEAFF. DNA of the CDR3: TGTGCCTGGAGTGTAGGCGGCGAGGCTTTCTTT. Together with reference TRBV30 and TRBJ1-1, the CDR3 gives the full variable domain: SQTIHQWPATLVQPVGSPLSLECTVEGTSNPNLYWYRQAAGRGLQLLFYSVGIGQISSEVPQNLSASRPQDRQFILSSKKLLLSDSGFYLCAWSVGGEAFFGQGTRLTVV.

The chain links TRBV6-1 to TRBJ1-5; D perhaps matches TRBD1 (5 bases). V shed 4 bases and J shed 1 base, with 17 bases lying between them. The CDR3 runs to 17 residues. In germline, CDR1 is MNHNS, CDR2 SASEGT. As DNA, the CDR3 is TGTGCCAGCAGTGCCGCACGGAGGGGTGCGAGCAATCAGCCCCAGCATTTT. Residues: CASSAARRGASNQPQHF.

In nucleotides, the CDR3 is TGTGCCAGCAGTGAATCTAGGACAGGGAGAGCTTTCTTT. Amino acid sequence: CASSESRTGRAFF. The chain carries TRBV25-1 and TRBJ1-1; 8 bases align to TRBD1. Germline values: CDR1 MGHDK, CDR2 SYGVNS. This CDR3 contains 13 residues. V lost 1 base and J lost 10; bases outside the gene matches: 5.

This chain links TRBV7-9 with TRBJ1-2, with TRBD1 matching over 8 bases. Germline values: CDR1 SEHNR, CDR2 FQNEAQ (reference sequence). The CDR3 extends over 14 amino acids. Trimming removed 5 bases from V and 3 bases from J; junction bases left unmatched: 5. CDR3 bases: TGTGCCAGCAGCCAAACGACAGGGGACTATGGCTACACCTTC. Protein: CASSQTTGDYGYTF.

CDR3 sequence: CSVEDLRRGFEAFF. The CDR3 DNA reads as TGCAGCGTTGAAGATCTTCGCAGGGGGTTTGAAGCTTTCTTT. The chain has TRBV29-1 and TRBJ1-1, with 7 positions matching TRBD1. Trimming at V came to 0 bases and at J to 7 bases, leaving 8 bases not matched to a gene. CDR1 and CDR2 (germline): SQVTM, ANQGSEA. The CDR3 totals 14 residues.

V is TRBV7-2 and J is TRBJ2-3; 7 positions match TRBD2. CDR1 is SGHTA, CDR2 FQGNSA, per germline. The CDR3 is 14 residues long. V was clipped by 3 bases and J by 9 bases; unmatched bases: 9. CDR3 DNA: TGTGCCAGCAGCTTTCGGACCGTGGGGGGGACGCAGTATTTT. It translates to CASSFRTVGGTQYF.

This rearrangement joins TRBV15 to TRBJ1-2, with D possibly being TRBD1 (5 bases). The germline V and J ends were trimmed by 1 base and 2 bases, with 8 bases remaining between them. Germline V gene lookup returns CDR1 LNHNV and CDR2 YYDKDF (reference sequence). The CDR3 has 14 residues. The CDR3 spells CATSRGDRNYGYTF. CDR3 DNA: TGTGCCACCAGCAGAGGAGACAGAAACTATGGCTACACCTTC.

The chain combines TRBV24-1 with TRBJ2-1, with D perhaps matching TRBD1 (7 bases). CDR3 length: 14 amino acids. V was trimmed by 4 bases and J by 5 bases, leaving 11 bases between them. Germline V lookup: CDR1 KGHDR, CDR2 SFDVKD. CDR3 coding DNA: TGTGCCACCAGTGAGCAGGGGGGCCACAATGAGCAGTTCTTC. It is translated as CATSEQGGHNEQFF.

The CDR3 DNA sequence: TGTGCCAGCAGAGGACAGCTATTGGGTGAGACCCAGTACTTC. It codes for CASRGQLLGETQYF. The chain couples TRBV2 to TRBJ2-5; TRBD1 is a possible D gene (6 bases). The V end was cut by 6 bases, the J end by 5 bases, with 16 bases between. Germline V gene sequence: CDR1 SNHLY, CDR2 FYNNEI. The CDR3 runs 14 residues.

The V gene is TRBV4-2, the J gene TRBJ1-2; 9 bases are a match to TRBD1. J lost 2 bases, V lost 4 bases, and 5 bases had no gene match. The CDR3 contains 15 residues. The germline CDR1 and CDR2 sequences are LGHNA and YNFKEQ. The CDR3 DNA follows: TGTGCCAGCAGCCTCACAGGACAGGGGAACTATGGCTACACCTTC. Encoded protein: CASSLTGQGNYGYTF.

The rearrangement links TRBV7-6 to TRBJ2-3; D might be TRBD1 (6 bases). V shed 0 bases and J shed 2 bases, with 9 bases lying between them. The CDR3 runs to 15 residues. Looked up from germline, CDR1 is SGHVS and CDR2 is FNYEAQ. In DNA, the CDR3 is TGTGCCAGCAGCTTAGCGGGGACAACCACAGATACGCAGTATTTT. This translates into CASSLAGTTTDTQYF.

The J gene is TRBJ2-1, the V gene TRBV5-4; TRBD1 matches 9 bases. J gave up 8 bases and V 4 bases, and 10 bases lay outside the gene matches. The germline V gene encodes CDR1 SGHNT and CDR2 YYREEE (reference sequence). The CDR3 runs 15 residues. CDR3 region: CASSPKDRGIDEQFF. In DNA, the CDR3 is TGTGCCAGCAGCCCGAAGGACAGGGGAATCGATGAGCAGTTCTTC.

The genes are TRBV28 and TRBJ2-5; D may be TRBD1 (7 bases). CDR1 and CDR2 (germline): MDHEN, SYDVKM. The CDR3 contains 16 residues. Trimming removed 6 bases from V and 4 bases from J, with 21 bases in between. The CDR3 sequence: CASSSTRRQGGETQYF. CDR3 nucleotide sequence: TGTGCCAGCAGCTCAACCCGCCGACAGGGAGGAGAGACCCAGTACTTC.

This clone was recorded a few times. The chain has TRBV4-3 and TRBJ1-2; 7 positions match TRBD1. Germline V gene data show CDR1 as LGHNA and CDR2 as YSLEER. With 0 bases clipped from V and 3 bases from J, the junction kept 16 bases outside the gene matches. The length of the CDR3 is 19 residues. In nucleotides, the CDR3 is TGCGCCAGCAGCCAAGATCTGAGGGGGCCCCATGAGGTTGACTATGGCTACACCTTC. The encoded protein is CASSQDLRGPHEVDYGYTF.

For this clone: The identical CDR3 is also encoded by other nucleotide sequences in the sample. The V and J genes are TRBV19 and TRBJ1-1; 9 bases align to TRBD1. The CDR3 extends over 15 amino acids. CDR1 and CDR2 from the germline V gene are LNHDA and SQIVND (reference sequence). Unmatched junction bases numbered 5, after V lost 6 bases and J lost 0 bases. CDR3 nucleotide sequence: TGTGCCAGTAGCCCGGGACAGGGATTGAACACTGAAGCTTTCTTT. Translation gives CASSPGQGLNTEAFF.

This chain uses TRBV10-3 with TRBJ2-3; the D gene is possibly TRBD2 (6 bases). There are 17 residues in the CDR3. Germline values: CDR1 ENHRY, CDR2 SYGVKD. Trimming removed 4 bases from V and 3 bases from J, with 20 bases in between. In nucleotides, the CDR3 is TGTGCCATCAGTGGTGCCCGGGCGGGATTCGGGACAGATACGCAGTATTTT. Its translation is CAISGARAGFGTDTQYF.

The chain recombines TRBV6-5 with TRBJ1-5, with TRBD1 identical over 10 bases. CDR3 length equals 14 residues. Trimming took 8 bases from V and 2 from J; bases not matched to a gene: 3. Germline CDR1 and CDR2: MNHEY and SVGAGI. The DNA for the CDR3 is TGTGCCAGCGCCGGGACAGGGGGCAATCAGCCCCAGCATTTT. Translated, it gives CASAGTGGNQPQHF.

The chain combines TRBV2 with TRBJ2-7; 8 bases line up with TRBD2. From germline, CDR1 is SNHLY and CDR2 FYNNEI. There are 16 residues in the CDR3. V was pared by 3 bases and J by 3 bases, with 10 bases of the junction left unmatched. The CDR3 nucleotides are TGTGCCAGCAGTGACCCGAAAAGCGGGGGATTCTACGAGCAGTACTTC. This codes for CASSDPKSGGFYEQYF.

This clone was recorded only once. The CDR3 spells CASRRSLEGRASNQPQHF. CDR3 in DNA: TGTGCCAGCAGACGGTCTCTGGAGGGCAGGGCCAGCAATCAGCCCCAGCATTTT. V and J are TRBV27 and TRBJ1-5; possible D gene TRBD1, 5 bases. The V gene lost 6 bases and the J gene lost 1 base, with 22 bases spanning the gap. The germline CDR1 and CDR2 sequences are MNHEY and SMNVEV (reference sequence). The CDR3 is 18 amino acids.

This clone was picked up one time. This chain links TRBV11-2 with TRBJ1-1; a weak D match, TRBD1 (6 bases). From germline, CDR1 is SGHAT and CDR2 FQNNGV. Trimming cost V 1 base and J 4 bases, with 16 bases left between them. This CDR3 contains 16 residues. The CDR3 reads CASSLVFGGAGTEAFF. The CDR3 region has the DNA TGTGCCAGCAGCTTAGTTTTTGGGGGCGCGGGCACTGAAGCTTTCTTT.

The rearrangement uses TRBV7-2 and TRBJ2-1; tentative D call: TRBD2 (5 bases). Germline CDR1 and CDR2: SGHTA and FQGNSA. This CDR3 has 13 residues. Trimming shortened V by 1 base and J by 11 bases, and 12 bases separated the two germline ends. For the CDR3, the DNA is TGTGCCAGCAGCTTAGGAGAGCGGTTAAAGCAGTTCTTC. As protein: CASSLGERLKQFF.

The CDR3 sequence: CSAGGDQYNEQFF. CDR3 coding DNA: TGCAGCGCCGGGGGGGACCAGTACAATGAGCAGTTCTTC. This sequence joins TRBV29-1 and TRBJ2-1; 8 nucleotides align to TRBD2. The CDR3 is 13 residues long. The germline CDR1 and CDR2 sequences are SQVTM and ANQGSEA. V shed 7 bases and J 4 bases; nucleotides not matched to a gene: 6.

CDR3 nucleotide sequence: TGTGCCAGCAGCTTGGGGGACAGCTATGGCTACACCTTC. It yields the protein CASSLGDSYGYTF. The genes are TRBV5-4 and TRBJ1-2; 7 bases fit TRBD1. V trimming: 0 bases; J trimming: 4 bases; junction bases outside the gene matches: 0. There are 13 residues in the CDR3. The V gene's germline CDR1 is SGHNT and CDR2 YYREEE (reference sequence).